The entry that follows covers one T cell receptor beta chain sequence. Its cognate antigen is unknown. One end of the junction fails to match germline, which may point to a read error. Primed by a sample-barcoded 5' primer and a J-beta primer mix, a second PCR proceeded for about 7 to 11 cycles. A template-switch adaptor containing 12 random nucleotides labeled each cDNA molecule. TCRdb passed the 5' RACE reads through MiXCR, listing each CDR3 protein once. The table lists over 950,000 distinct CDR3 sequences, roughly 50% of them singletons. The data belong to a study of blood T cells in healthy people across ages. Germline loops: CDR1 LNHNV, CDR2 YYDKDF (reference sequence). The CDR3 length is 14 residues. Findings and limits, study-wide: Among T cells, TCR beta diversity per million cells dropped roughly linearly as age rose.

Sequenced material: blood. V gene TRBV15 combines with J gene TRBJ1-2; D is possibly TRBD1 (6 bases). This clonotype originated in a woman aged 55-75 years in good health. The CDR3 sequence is CGRKRRGHFYDYTF. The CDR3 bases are TGTGGGAGGAAAAGACGGGGGCACTTCTATGACTACACCTTC.